This entry features one TCR beta chain sequence. Its antigen remains unidentified. This sample is drawn from a study of cytomegalovirus exposure and HLA in healthy donors. The protocol was immunoSEQ multiplex PCR, while the TCRdb copy is restricted to in-frame clones and leaves out a portion. The sample holds about 360,000 clones, 75% to 90% seen once. Separation from the approximately 690-subject first cohort characterized the roughly 120-subject validation cohort, to which the donors belonged. Points from the study as a whole: Reported performance of the classifier showed diagnosis of cytomegalovirus status with high specificity and sensitivity. One later analysis, an examination of the 100 to 150 validation repertoires, found that first-cohort TCR clusters tended to co-occur in them. Most TCRs appeared rarely, but some public TCRs recurred in many donors.

The CDR3 totals 15 residues. V lost 1 base and J 5 bases, leaving 12 bases between the germline ends. Germline-derived CDR1 and CDR2 are MGHRA and YSYEKL. The chain recombines TRBV4-1 with TRBJ2-1, with D possibly being TRBD2 (6 bases). Sample: PBMCs. The receptor's source is a woman between 18 and 30 years old in good health and CMV-seronegative. The CDR3 reads CASSQARLAHNEQFF. For the CDR3, the DNA is TGCGCCAGCAGCCAAGCCCGCCTAGCGCACAATGAGCAGTTCTTC.